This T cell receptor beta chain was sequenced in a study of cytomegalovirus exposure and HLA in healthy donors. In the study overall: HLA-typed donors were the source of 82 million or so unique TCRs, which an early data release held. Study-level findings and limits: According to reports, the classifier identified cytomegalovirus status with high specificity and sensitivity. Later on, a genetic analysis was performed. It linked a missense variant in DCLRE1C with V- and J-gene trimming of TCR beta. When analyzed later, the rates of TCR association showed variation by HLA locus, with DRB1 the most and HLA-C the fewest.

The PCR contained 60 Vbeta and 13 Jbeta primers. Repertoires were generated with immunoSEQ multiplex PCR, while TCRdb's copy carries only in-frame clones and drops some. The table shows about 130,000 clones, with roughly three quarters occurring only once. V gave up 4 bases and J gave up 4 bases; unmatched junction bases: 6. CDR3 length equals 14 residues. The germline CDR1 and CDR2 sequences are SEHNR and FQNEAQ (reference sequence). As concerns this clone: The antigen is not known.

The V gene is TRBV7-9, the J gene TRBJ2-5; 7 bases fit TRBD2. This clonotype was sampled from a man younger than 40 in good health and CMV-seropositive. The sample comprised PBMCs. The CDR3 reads CASSWGGRAETQYF. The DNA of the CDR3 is TGTGCCAGCAGCTGGGGAGGGCGGGCAGAGACCCAGTACTTC.